A single sample is the source of the 21 T cell receptor beta chains below, sequenced in a study of early T cells in non-severe SARS-CoV-2 infection. Each CDR3 protein gets one entry after TCRdb re-called the 5' RACE reads with MiXCR. This table holds around 89,000 distinct CDR3 sequences, roughly 15% found once. The sequenced sample was whole blood. The receptors were gathered from an adult who was a healthcare worker with PCR-confirmed SARS-CoV-2 infection or an uninfected control (not recorded which).

This clonotype was seen more than once but under ten times. The chain links TRBV29-1 to TRBJ2-1, with 10 bases identical to TRBD2. J gave up 5 bases and V 4 bases, and 5 bases lay outside the gene matches. The CDR3 covers 14 residues. Germline loops: CDR1 SQVTM, CDR2 ANQGSEA. Here the CDR3 reads CSVVLAGGHNEQFF. As DNA, the CDR3 is TGCAGCGTTGTATTAGCGGGGGGCCACAATGAGCAGTTCTTC.

This clonotype was seen only a few times. The chain uses TRBV20-1 and TRBJ1-1; D remains ambiguous. Germline V gene data show CDR1 as DFQATT and CDR2 as SNEGSKA (reference sequence). The CDR3 is 13 amino acids. The V gene lost 1 base and the J gene lost 3 bases, with 9 bases spanning the gap. The CDR3 loop reads CSARGHSYTEAFF. Written as DNA, the CDR3 is TGCAGTGCTAGAGGACACAGTTACACTGAAGCTTTCTTT.

The V call is TRBV2, the J call TRBJ1-2; D not resolved. Trimming took 1 base from V and 4 from J, leaving 13 bases between them. CDR1 is SNHLY, CDR2 FYNNEI, per germline. The CDR3 runs 15 residues. As DNA, the CDR3 is TGTGCCAGCAGTGAAGGGGCAGAAAGGTCCTATGGCTACACCTTC. Translated: CASSEGAERSYGYTF.

This chain connects TRBV3-1 to TRBJ1-1; 8 bases are shared with TRBD1. V lost 2 bases to trimming and J lost 5 bases; unmatched junction nucleotides: 7. The length of the CDR3 is 15 residues. From germline, CDR1 is LGHDT and CDR2 YNNKEL (reference sequence). The CDR3 bases are TGTGCCAGCAGCCAATCGGACAGGGTGGGGACTGAAGCTTTCTTT. Translated, it gives CASSQSDRVGTEAFF. Using reference TRBV3-1 and TRBJ1-1 for the parts outside the CDR3, the full variable domain is DTAVSQTPKYLVTQMGNDKSIKCEQNLGHDTMYWYKQDSKKFLKIMFSYNNKELIINETVPNRFSPKSPDKAHLNLHINSLELGDSAVYFCASSQSDRVGTEAFFGQGTRLTVV.

This clonotype appeared once. V is TRBV28 and J is TRBJ2-6; D is perhaps TRBD1 (6 bases). Germline V gene sequence: CDR1 MDHEN, CDR2 SYDVKM. V was shortened by 11 bases and J by 0 bases, with 11 bases between the two germline ends. The CDR3 is 14 amino acids. CDR3 loop: CACTGSSGANVLTF. The CDR3 region has the DNA TGTGCCTGTACAGGGAGCTCTGGGGCCAACGTCCTGACTTTC.

This clonotype was detected ten times or more. The CDR3 spells CSVEVVGGPTGANVLTF. The CDR3 DNA reads as TGCAGCGTTGAAGTTGTGGGGGGGCCTACTGGGGCCAACGTCCTGACTTTC. The rearrangement joins TRBV29-1 to TRBJ2-6; TRBD2 might be the D (7 bases). V dropped 1 base and J dropped 2 bases, with 15 bases sitting between them. The length of the CDR3 is 17 residues. CDR1 SQVTM and CDR2 ANQGSEA come from the germline V gene.

This clonotype was observed a handful of times. This rearrangement joins TRBV18 to TRBJ1-5; no firm D call. CDR3 length: 15 amino acids. Germline V gene lookup returns CDR1 KGHSH and CDR2 LQKENI. The germline V and J ends were trimmed by 6 bases and 0 bases, with 12 bases remaining between them. CDR3 residues: CASSLQRVSNQPQHF. In DNA form, the CDR3 reads TGTGCCAGCTCCTTGCAACGGGTTAGCAATCAGCCCCAGCATTTT.

This clonotype was recorded a few times. J is TRBJ2-5 and V is TRBV2; D is ambiguous. V lost 4 bases to trimming and J lost 0 bases, with 6 bases between them. The CDR3 loop spans 13 amino acids. Germline V gene data show CDR1 as SNHLY and CDR2 as FYNNEI. DNA for the CDR3: TGTGCCAGCAGTGGACGGAACCAAGAGACCCAGTACTTC. Its translation: CASSGRNQETQYF.

V is TRBV12-3 or TRBV12-4 and J is TRBJ2-3; tentative D call: TRBD1 (6 bases). The CDR3 extends over 16 amino acids. V lost 5 bases, J lost 1 base, and 16 bases lay in between. The CDR3 DNA reads as TGTGCCAGCAGTGACGACGGGACAATTGGCACAGATACGCAGTATTTT. Translating it yields CASSDDGTIGTDTQYF.

This chain joins TRBV29-1 and TRBJ2-3, with D possibly being TRBD1 (5 bases). CDR3 length: 14 residues. V lost 4 bases to trimming and J lost 2 bases, with 13 bases between them. The germline CDR1 and CDR2 sequences are SQVTM and ANQGSEA. The CDR3 here is CSVVVTAITDTQYF. As DNA, the CDR3 is TGCAGCGTTGTCGTGACAGCCATCACAGATACGCAGTATTTT.

This clonotype has ten or more counts. This chain links TRBV7-7 with TRBJ2-3; possibly TRBD1 or TRBD2 for D (6 bases each). V lost 2 bases to trimming and J lost 4 bases, with 13 bases between them. The length of the CDR3 is 15 residues. Germline loops: CDR1 SSHAT, CDR2 FNYEAQ (reference sequence). CDR3 amino acids: CASSLLGGPSDTQYF. In DNA, the CDR3 is TGTGCCAGCAGCTTATTGGGGGGCCCTTCAGATACGCAGTATTTT.

The CDR3 nucleotides are TGTGCCAGCAGCTCCCAGCGGGGAAATTCACCCCTCCACTTT. Encoded protein: CASSSQRGNSPLHF. The gene calls are TRBV7-9 and TRBJ1-6; D gene ambiguous. Deletions cut 4 bases from V and 7 bases from J, with 11 bases between. The CDR3 covers 14 residues. Germline V gene data show CDR1 as SEHNR and CDR2 as FQNEAQ (reference sequence).

This clonotype has a handful of counts. The chain is built from TRBV7-3 and TRBJ2-1, with 7 bases identical to TRBD1. The CDR3 has 15 residues. Germline V lookup: CDR1 SGHTA, CDR2 FQGTGA. Losses at the gene ends were 5 bases for V and 4 bases for J; bases not matched to a gene: 8. The DNA for the CDR3 is TGTGCCAGCAGCCCCAGACAGGGAGTATACAATGAGCAGTTCTTC. It translates to CASSPRQGVYNEQFF.

The genes are TRBV7-2 and TRBJ2-1, with TRBD2 as a possible D gene (5 bases). Per the germline V gene, CDR1 is SGHTA and CDR2 is FQGNSA. Trimming took off 3 bases at V and 0 bases at J, with 9 bases between the two ends. The CDR3 runs to 15 residues. As DNA, the CDR3 is TGTGCCAGCAGCTTTAGTGGGAGCTCCTACAATGAGCAGTTCTTC. Protein product: CASSFSGSSYNEQFF.

The chain is built from TRBV10-3 and TRBJ1-6; TRBD1 might be the D (6 bases). V gave up 6 bases and J gave up 5 bases, with 14 bases separating them. The CDR3 contains 15 residues. The germline gives CDR1 ENHRY, CDR2 SYGVKD. In DNA form, the CDR3 reads TGTGCCATCAGACCACAGGGTAGGGATAATTCACCCCTCCACTTT. Amino acid sequence: CAIRPQGRDNSPLHF.

This clonotype was seen a handful of times. The rearrangement uses TRBV10-3 and TRBJ1-4, with 9 bases identical to TRBD1. The CDR3 has 15 residues. V dropped 5 bases and J dropped 3; count of bases not matched to a gene: 4. Per germline, CDR1 ENHRY and CDR2 SYGVKD. CDR3 sequence reads: CAISTGGEANEKLFF. In DNA, the CDR3 is TGTGCCATCAGTACAGGGGGCGAAGCTAATGAAAAACTGTTTTTT.

The gene calls are TRBV14 and TRBJ1-1; no firm D call. The CDR3 sequence is 14 residues long. V dropped 3 bases and J dropped 1 base, with 9 bases sitting between them. Germline values: CDR1 SGHDN, CDR2 FVKESK. This CDR3 is CASSHRTGNTEAFF. The CDR3 DNA reads TGTGCCAGCAGCCACAGGACGGGGAACACTGAAGCTTTCTTT.

The V call is TRBV15, the J call TRBJ2-3, with a possible D match to TRBD2 (6 bases). Germline CDR1 is LNHNV and CDR2 is YYDKDF (reference sequence). The V and J ends lost 9 bases and 4 bases respectively, with 20 bases between them. The CDR3 contains 15 residues. Here the CDR3 reads CATVDRVPSADTQYF. The CDR3 DNA follows: TGTGCCACAGTTGATCGAGTTCCTAGCGCAGATACGCAGTATTTT. Full variable domain (remainder filled in from reference TRBV15 and TRBJ2-3): DAMVIQNPRYQVTQFGKPVTLSCSQTLNHNVMYWYQQKSSQAPKLLFHYYDKDFNNEADTPDNFQSRRPNTSFCFLDIRSPGLGDTAMYLCATVDRVPSADTQYFGPGTRLTVL.

The rearrangement links TRBV12-5 to TRBJ1-1, with D possibly matching TRBD1 (5 bases). Germline assignment: CDR1 LGHNT and CDR2 FRNRAP. Trimming took 1 base from V and 8 from J, leaving 14 bases between them. CDR3 length: 14 amino acids. The CDR3 DNA reads TGTGCTAGTGGTTTGGGAAACCGGGACGGAGAAGCTTTCTTT. Amino acid sequence: CASGLGNRDGEAFF.

In its sample, this clonotype was seen once. The V gene is TRBV2, the J gene TRBJ1-6; the D gene is possibly TRBD1 (5 bases). In germline, CDR1 is SNHLY, CDR2 FYNNEI. V lost 1 base, J lost 11 bases, and 12 bases lay in between. The CDR3 is made up of 14 amino acids. In nucleotides, the CDR3 is TGTGCCAGCAGTGAAGTCCGGAGAGGGGCACCCCTCCACTTT. Protein sequence: CASSEVRRGAPLHF.

The V call is TRBV7-2, the J call TRBJ2-1, with D perhaps given as TRBD1 or TRBD2 (5 bases each). V was pared by 4 bases and J by 1 base, with 11 bases between. CDR1 and CDR2 (germline): SGHTA, FQGNSA. CDR3 size: 15 residues. CDR3 nucleotides: TGTGCCAGCAGCTCAGGGTGGGGGTCCTACAATGAGCAGTTCTTC. Translation: CASSSGWGSYNEQFF.